These T cell receptor beta chains were read from a single sample in a study of post-analysis software for immune sequencing data. TCRdb fed the PCR reads into MiXCR, producing one record per CDR3 protein. The table has 650,000 to 850,000 distinct CDR3 sequences, 35% to 55% seen once; the top ten hold roughly 5.2%. What was sequenced was blood. The receptors stem from a girl aged 5-17 years with multiple sclerosis. CDR3s include the opening cysteine and the closing phenylalanine or tryptophan. The D gene is left open where the match is weak. The listing skips clone size in some rows; elsewhere it reads once, few, many or a size class.

D gene	CDR3 length	V gene	J gene	clone size	CDR3 DNA	CDR3 protein
TRBD2	15	TRBV20-1	TRBJ2-1	NA	TGCAGTGCTAGAGATTTCAGCGGGACCTACAATGAGCAGTTCTTC	CSARDFSGTYNEQFF
NA	14	TRBV5-1	TRBJ2-3	few	TGCGCCAGCAGCTTGGAGGGTGCGGCAGATACGCAGTATTTT	CASSLEGAADTQYF
TRBD1	13	TRBV20-1	TRBJ1-1	NA	TGCAGTGCTACCGGGACAGTTAATAATAAGGCTTTCTTT	CSATGTVNNKAFF
NA	15	TRBV25-1	TRBJ2-7	NA	TGTGCCAGCAGTGATGCGGGACAGAACTCCTACGAGCAGTACTTC	CASSDAGQNSYEQYF
NA	17	TRBV20-1	TRBJ2-1	NA	TGCAGTGCTAGGGCATGGTCGGGACCGAGTCTGGTCAATGAGCAGTTCTTC	CSARAWSGPSLVNEQFF
TRBD2	14	TRBV20-1	TRBJ2-3	few	TGCAGTGCCCAGCCGGGACTAGCCTTCAAGGCGCAGTATTTT	CSAQPGLAFKAQYF
TRBD2	19	TRBV12-3/TRBV12-4	TRBJ2-7	NA	TGTGCCAGCAGTTCCGACGATGGACTAGCGGGAGCTTCCCCCTACGAGCAGTACTTC	CASSSDDGLAGASPYEQYF
NA	12	TRBV15	TRBJ2-5	NA	TGTGCCACCAGCAGATTCAGGGAGACCCAGTACTTC	CATSRFRETQYF
NA	14	TRBV7-2	TRBJ2-5	NA	TGTGCCAGCAGCCCGCTAGCGAGGGAAGAGACCCAGTACTTC	CASSPLAREETQYF
NA	14	TRBV19	TRBJ2-2	NA	TGTGCCAGTACCACGACCGGAGGTACCGGGGAGCTGTTTTTT	CASTTTGGTGELFF
NA	12	TRBV29-1	TRBJ1-1	few	TGCAGCGTTGAAGATCAGAGCGCAGAAGCTTTCTTT	CSVEDQSAEAFF
NA	15	TRBV7-9	TRBJ2-5	NA	TGTGCCAGCAGCTTAGCCGCCGCAGTCCAAGAGACCCAGTACTTC	CASSLAAAVQETQYF
NA	15	TRBV5-1	TRBJ2-7	NA	TGCGCCAGCAGCTTGGCCTCGGACAGCTCCCTTCCCCAGTACTTC	CASSLASDSSLPQYF
NA	16	TRBV29-1	TRBJ2-6	NA	TGCAGCGTCGGAGGGACAGCTGACTCTGGGGCCAACGTCCTGACTTTC	CSVGGTADSGANVLTF
TRBD2	15	TRBV7-2	TRBJ2-1	NA	TGTGCCAGCAGCGTAGCGGGAGGGAACTACAATGAGCAGTTCTTC	CASSVAGGNYNEQFF
TRBD1	16	TRBV9	TRBJ2-3	NA	TGTGCCAGCAGCGTGGCCCGGGACAGGGGCCCAGATACGCAGTATTTT	CASSVARDRGPDTQYF
NA	12	TRBV7-9	TRBJ2-7	NA	TGTGCCAGCAGCATGGACCCCTACGAGCAGTACTTC	CASSMDPYEQYF
NA	15	TRBV20-1	TRBJ2-1	few	TGCAGTGCTAGGAGGGTGGCTACTGACTACAATGAGCAGTTCTTC	CSARRVATDYNEQFF
TRBD1	17	TRBV12-3/TRBV12-4	TRBJ2-5	few	TGTGCCAGCAGCTTCTTTCAGGGACAGGGGAGAGGGGAGACCCAGTACTTC	CASSFFQGQGRGETQYF
NA	13	TRBV5-6	TRBJ1-5	NA	TGTGCCAGCAGCTTGACAGCCCGGGAGCCCCAGCATTTT	CASSLTAREPQHF
NA	12	TRBV12-3/TRBV12-4	TRBJ1-1	NA	TGTGCCAGCACCCCTGAAAGGACTGAAGCTTTCTTT	CASTPERTEAFF
NA	16	TRBV4-2	TRBJ1-4	NA	TGTGCCAGCAACCAAGAGGGGGGAGGTAATGGTGAAAAACTGTTTTTT	CASNQEGGGNGEKLFF
NA	14	TRBV7-6	TRBJ2-1	few	TGTGCCAGCAGCTCGGAGACTAGTCCGAATGAGCAGTTCTTC	CASSSETSPNEQFF
TRBD2	20	TRBV6-2/TRBV6-3	TRBJ2-5	NA	TGTGCCAGCAGTTACCCGCCGGGACTAGCGGGACTACAGCCCCAAGAGACCCAGTACTTC	CASSYPPGLAGLQPQETQYF
NA	14	TRBV7-3	TRBJ1-2	NA	TGTGCCAGCAGCTTACCATTGGGGAACTATGGCTACACCTTC	CASSLPLGNYGYTF
TRBD2	16	TRBV3-1	TRBJ2-1	NA	TGTGTCAGCAGCCTCGGACTAGCGGGAGGGCCGGATGAGCAGTTCTTC	CVSSLGLAGGPDEQFF
TRBD1	16	TRBV29-1	TRBJ2-7	NA	TGCAGCGTTGATTATCCCGGGACAGGGATCTCCTACGAGCAGTACTTC	CSVDYPGTGISYEQYF